This T cell receptor (beta chain) comes out of a study of OX40 agonist ivuxolimab in advanced cancers. Study observations and caveats: Partial responders dosed at 0.1-3.0 mg/kg displayed clonal expansion ranking among the lowest. Among some nonresponders, normalized T-cell clonal expansion was also low.

This CDR3 contains 17 residues. Germline V gene lookup returns CDR1 SGHDT and CDR2 YYEEEE. The ends lost 0 bases at V and 4 bases at J; junction bases unmatched: 13. With regard to this clone: The antigen is not known.

Anyone with autoimmune disease history or systemic immunosuppression was excluded. Produced via immunoSEQ multiplex PCR; TCRdb's table is partial and in-frame only. The sample shows roughly 42,000 clones, about 86% of them seen only once. The chain recombines TRBV5-6 with TRBJ2-7; TRBD2 agrees at 7 bases. The sample consisted of CD4+ or CD8+ T cells sorted from blood, taken in a trial of the OX40 agonist ivuxolimab. The sequence was collected from an adult with an advanced solid tumor such as melanoma, head and neck, liver or kidney cancer. DNA for the CDR3: TGTGCCAGCAGCTTGGTCCCAGCGGGACCGTACCAATACGAGCAGTACTTC. It encodes CASSLVPAGPYQYEQYF.